Given below is one TCR beta chain in context. Germline and junction disagree at one end, which may indicate a read error. First hyperthyroidism diagnosis is when the blood sample was obtained, before any ophthalmopathy symptoms. RNA transcripts gave rise to amplified TCR beta CDR3 regions. An initial round of RT-PCR targeting the TCR CDR3 relied on the HTBI primer set. TCRdb re-analysed the multiplex PCR reads in MiXCR, keeping a single row per CDR3 protein. The table shows around 380,000 distinct CDR3 sequences, with around an eighth occurring only once. The data stem from a study of T cells in Graves' hyperthyroidism and ophthalmopathy. The germline CDR1 and CDR2 sequences are SSHAT and FNYEAQ (reference sequence). There are 13 residues in the CDR3.

Sequenced material: blood. This clonotype was obtained from a man under 40 with Graves' hyperthyroidism that later progressed to Graves' ophthalmopathy. The rearrangement uses TRBV7-7 and TRBJ2-2, with D possibly TRBD2 on 5 matching bases. The CDR3, as DNA: TGTGCTAGCAGTCCCCAATGGACCGGGGAGCTGCTTTTT. Its translation: CASSPQWTGELLF. Full variable domain (missing parts from reference TRBV7-7 and TRBJ2-2): GAGVSQSPRYKVTKRGQDVTLRCDPISSHATLYWYQQALGQGPEFLTYFNYEAQPDKSGLPSDRFSAERPEGSISTLTIQRTEQRDSAMYRCASSPQWTGELLFGEGSRLTVL.